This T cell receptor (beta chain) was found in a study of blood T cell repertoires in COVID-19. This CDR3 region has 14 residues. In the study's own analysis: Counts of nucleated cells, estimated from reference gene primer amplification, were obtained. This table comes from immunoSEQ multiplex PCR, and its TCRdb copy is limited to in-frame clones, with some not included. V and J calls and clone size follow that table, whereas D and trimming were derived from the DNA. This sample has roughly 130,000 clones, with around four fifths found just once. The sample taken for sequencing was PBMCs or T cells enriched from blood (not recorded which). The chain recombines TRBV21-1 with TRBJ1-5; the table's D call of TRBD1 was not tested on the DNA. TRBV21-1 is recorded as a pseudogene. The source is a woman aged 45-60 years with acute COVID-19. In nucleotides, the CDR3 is TGTGCCAGCGAGACAGGCAGGGGGCATCAGCCCCAGCATTTT. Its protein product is CASETGRGHQPQHF.